This TCR beta chain came from a study of OX40 agonist ivuxolimab in advanced cancers. Study-wide background: Clinicians treated patients with ivuxolimab, an agonistic anti-OX40 (CD134) antibody.

Only in-frame clones appear in the TCRdb table, and some are missing; sequencing was by immunoSEQ multiplex PCR. The sample comprises tens of thousands of clones, roughly nine tenths of which are singletons, and 4% to 5% rests with the top ten. Trimming at V came to 10 bases and at J to 4 bases, leaving 10 bases not matched to a gene. Germline CDR1 is MNHNY and CDR2 is SVGAGI (reference sequence). The CDR3 length is 14 residues. Patients were excluded for autoimmune disease history or systemic immunosuppression. This clonotype was obtained from an adult with an advanced solid tumor such as melanoma, head and neck, liver or kidney cancer. The input for sequencing was CD4+ or CD8+ T cells sorted from blood, taken in a trial of the OX40 agonist ivuxolimab. The chain is built from TRBV6-6 and TRBJ2-3; the match to TRBD2 covers 8 bases. CDR3 sequence reads: CATGISGVADTQYF. CDR3 coding DNA: TGTGCCACCGGGATTAGCGGGGTGGCAGATACGCAGTATTTT.